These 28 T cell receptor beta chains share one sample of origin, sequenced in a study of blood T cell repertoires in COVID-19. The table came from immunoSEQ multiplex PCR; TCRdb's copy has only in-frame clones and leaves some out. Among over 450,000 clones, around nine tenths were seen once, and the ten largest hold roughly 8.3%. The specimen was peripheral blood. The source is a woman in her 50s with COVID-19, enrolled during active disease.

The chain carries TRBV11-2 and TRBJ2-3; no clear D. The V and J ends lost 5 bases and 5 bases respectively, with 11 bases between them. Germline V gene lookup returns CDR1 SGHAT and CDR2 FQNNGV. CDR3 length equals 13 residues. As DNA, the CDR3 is TGTGCCAGCAGCGTGCTACTCCGAGATACGCAGTATTTT. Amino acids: CASSVLLRDTQYF. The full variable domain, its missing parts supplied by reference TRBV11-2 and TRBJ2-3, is EAGVAQSPRYKIIEKRQSVAFWCNPISGHATLYWYQQILGQGPKLLIQFQNNGVVDDSQLPKDRFSAERLKGVDSTLKIQPAKLEDSAVYLCASSVLLRDTQYFGPGTRLTVL.

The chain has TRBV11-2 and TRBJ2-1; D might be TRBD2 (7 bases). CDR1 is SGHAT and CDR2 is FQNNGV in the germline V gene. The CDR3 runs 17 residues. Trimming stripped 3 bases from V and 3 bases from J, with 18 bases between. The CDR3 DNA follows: TGTGCCAGCAGCTTGGGTCTTGGGGGGGGCGTCTACAATGAGCAGTTCTTC. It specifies CASSLGLGGGVYNEQFF.

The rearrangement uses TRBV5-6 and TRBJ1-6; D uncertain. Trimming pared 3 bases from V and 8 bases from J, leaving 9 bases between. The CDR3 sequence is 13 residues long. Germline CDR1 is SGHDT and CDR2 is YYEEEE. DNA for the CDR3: TGTGCCAGCAGCTCGGAGACTCATTCACCCCTCCACTTT. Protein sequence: CASSSETHSPLHF. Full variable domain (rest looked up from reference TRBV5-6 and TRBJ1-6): DAGVTQSPTHLIKTRGQQVTLRCSPKSGHDTVSWYQQALGQGPQFIFQYYEEEERQRGNFPDRFSGHQFPNYSSELNVNALLLGDSALYLCASSSETHSPLHFGNGTRLTVT.

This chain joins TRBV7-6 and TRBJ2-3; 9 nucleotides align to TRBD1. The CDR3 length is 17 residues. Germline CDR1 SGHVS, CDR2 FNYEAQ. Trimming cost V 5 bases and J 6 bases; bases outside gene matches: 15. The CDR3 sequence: CASSLGQGPPYRDTQYF. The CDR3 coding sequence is TGTGCCAGCAGCCTCGGACAGGGGCCACCTTATCGCGATACGCAGTATTTT.

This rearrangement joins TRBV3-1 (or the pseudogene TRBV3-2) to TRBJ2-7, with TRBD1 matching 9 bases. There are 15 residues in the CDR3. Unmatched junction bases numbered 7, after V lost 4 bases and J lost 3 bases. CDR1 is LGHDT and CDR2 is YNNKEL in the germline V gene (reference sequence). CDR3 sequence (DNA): TGTGCCAGCAGCCCGACCGGGACAGGGATCTACGAGCAGTACTTC. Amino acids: CASSPTGTGIYEQYF.

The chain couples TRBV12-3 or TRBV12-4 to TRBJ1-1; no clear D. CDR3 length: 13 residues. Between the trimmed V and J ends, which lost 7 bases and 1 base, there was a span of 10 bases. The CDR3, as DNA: TGTGCCAGCACCCTTCGGGAGAACACTGAAGCTTTCTTT. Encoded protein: CASTLRENTEAFF.

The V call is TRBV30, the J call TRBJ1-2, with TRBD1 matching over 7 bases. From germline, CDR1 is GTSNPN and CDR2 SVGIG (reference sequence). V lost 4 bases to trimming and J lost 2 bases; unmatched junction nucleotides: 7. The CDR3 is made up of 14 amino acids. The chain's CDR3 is CAWNQGQINYGYTF. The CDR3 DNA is TGTGCCTGGAACCAGGGACAGATCAACTATGGCTACACCTTC.

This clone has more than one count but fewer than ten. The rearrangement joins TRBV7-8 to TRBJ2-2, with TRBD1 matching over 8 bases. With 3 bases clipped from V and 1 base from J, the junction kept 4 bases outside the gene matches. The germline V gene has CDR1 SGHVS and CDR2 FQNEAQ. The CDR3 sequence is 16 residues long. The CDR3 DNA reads TGTGCCAGCAGCTTGTCGGACAGGGAGAACACCGGGGAGCTGTTTTTT. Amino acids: CASSLSDRENTGELFF.

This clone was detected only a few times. This CDR3 is CSVRTGQHQPQHF. The CDR3 nucleotides read TGCAGCGTTCGAACCGGACAGCATCAGCCCCAGCATTTT. The V and J genes are TRBV29-1 and TRBJ1-5; D possibly corresponds to TRBD1 (6 bases). Trimming pared 5 bases from V and 5 bases from J, leaving 13 bases between. CDR1 and CDR2 (germline): SQVTM, ANQGSEA. CDR3 length equals 13 residues.

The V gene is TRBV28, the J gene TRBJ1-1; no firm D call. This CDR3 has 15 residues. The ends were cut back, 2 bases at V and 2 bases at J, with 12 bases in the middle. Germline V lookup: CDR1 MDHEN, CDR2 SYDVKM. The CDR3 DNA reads TGTGCCAGCAGTTTACTGGCAGGTGGAAACACTGAAGCTTTCTTT. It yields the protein CASSLLAGGNTEAFF.

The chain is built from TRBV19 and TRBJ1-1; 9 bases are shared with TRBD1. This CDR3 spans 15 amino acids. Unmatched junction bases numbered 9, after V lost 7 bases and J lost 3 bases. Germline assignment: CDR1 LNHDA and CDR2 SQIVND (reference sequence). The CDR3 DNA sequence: TGTGCCAGTATTGGACAGGGGAAGCAGGACACTGAAGCTTTCTTT. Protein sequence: CASIGQGKQDTEAFF. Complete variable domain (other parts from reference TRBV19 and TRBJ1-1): DGGITQSPKYLFRKEGQNVTLSCEQNLNHDAMYWYRQDPGQGLRLIYYSQIVNDFQKGDIAEGYSVSREKKESFPLTVTSAQKNPTAFYLCASIGQGKQDTEAFFGQGTRLTVV.

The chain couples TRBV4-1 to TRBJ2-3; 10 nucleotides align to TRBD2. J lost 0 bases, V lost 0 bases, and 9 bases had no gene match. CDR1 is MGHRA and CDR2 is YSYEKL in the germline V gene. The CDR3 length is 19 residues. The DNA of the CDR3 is TGCGCCAGCAGCCAAGATCGGAGTAGCGGGGGGCCTAGCACAGATACGCAGTATTTT. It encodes CASSQDRSSGGPSTDTQYF.

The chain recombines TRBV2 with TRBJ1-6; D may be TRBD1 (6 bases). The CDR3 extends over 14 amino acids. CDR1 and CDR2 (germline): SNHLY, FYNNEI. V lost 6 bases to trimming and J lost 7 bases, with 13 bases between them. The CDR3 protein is CASSLGGGNSPLHF. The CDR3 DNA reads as TGTGCCAGCAGCCTTGGGGGGGGCAATTCACCCCTCCACTTT.

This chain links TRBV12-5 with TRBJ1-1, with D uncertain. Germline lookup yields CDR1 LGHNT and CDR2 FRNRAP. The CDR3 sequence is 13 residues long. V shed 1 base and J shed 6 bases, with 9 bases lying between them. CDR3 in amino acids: CASGLGSYSEAFF. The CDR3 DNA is TGTGCTAGTGGTTTGGGAAGCTACTCTGAAGCTTTCTTT.

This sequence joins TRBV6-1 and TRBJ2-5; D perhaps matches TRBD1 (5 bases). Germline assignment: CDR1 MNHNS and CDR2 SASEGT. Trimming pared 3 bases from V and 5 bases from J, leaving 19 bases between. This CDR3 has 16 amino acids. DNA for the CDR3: TGTGCCAGCAGTGAGGGCCCGGGTGCAGGGTTGGAGACCCAGTACTTC. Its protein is CASSEGPGAGLETQYF.

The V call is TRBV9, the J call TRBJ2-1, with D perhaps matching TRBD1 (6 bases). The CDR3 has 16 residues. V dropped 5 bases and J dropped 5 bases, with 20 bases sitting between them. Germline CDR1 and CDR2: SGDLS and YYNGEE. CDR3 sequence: CASRGDRGRHHNEQFF. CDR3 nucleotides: TGTGCCAGCAGGGGGGATAGGGGGAGACATCACAATGAGCAGTTCTTC.

CDR3 amino acids: CASSYSTGTGPYEQYF. In DNA form, the CDR3 reads TGTGCCAGCAGTTACTCGACCGGGACAGGGCCCTACGAGCAGTACTTC. The chain carries TRBV6-5 and TRBJ2-7; 9 nucleotides line up with TRBD1. Germline values: CDR1 MNHEY, CDR2 SVGAGI. The CDR3 totals 16 residues. V was pared by 0 bases and J by 2 bases, with 5 bases of the junction left unmatched.

DNA of the CDR3: TGTGCCAGCAGTTATAGTGTAGATGAGCAGTTCTTC. Protein: CASSYSVDEQFF. The V and J genes are TRBV6-2 or TRBV6-3 and TRBJ2-1; no reliable D call. V was cut by 3 bases and J by 8 bases, with 8 bases left in between. The CDR3 is 12 residues long. CDR1 MNHEY and CDR2 SVGEGT come from the germline V gene.

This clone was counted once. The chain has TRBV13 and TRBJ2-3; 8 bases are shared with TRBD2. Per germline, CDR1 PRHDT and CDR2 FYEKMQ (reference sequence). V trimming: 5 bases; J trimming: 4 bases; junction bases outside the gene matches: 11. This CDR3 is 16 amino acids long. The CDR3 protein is CASSPPGGGISDTQYF. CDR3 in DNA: TGTGCCAGCAGCCCCCCCGGGGGGGGCATATCAGATACGCAGTATTTT.

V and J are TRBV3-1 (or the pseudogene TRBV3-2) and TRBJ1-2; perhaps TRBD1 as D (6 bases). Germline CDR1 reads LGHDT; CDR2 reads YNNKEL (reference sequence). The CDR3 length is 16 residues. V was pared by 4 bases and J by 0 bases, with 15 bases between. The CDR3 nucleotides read TGTGCCAGCAGCCCCGGGGGGGCCAAAGCTAACTATGGCTACACCTTC. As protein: CASSPGGAKANYGYTF.

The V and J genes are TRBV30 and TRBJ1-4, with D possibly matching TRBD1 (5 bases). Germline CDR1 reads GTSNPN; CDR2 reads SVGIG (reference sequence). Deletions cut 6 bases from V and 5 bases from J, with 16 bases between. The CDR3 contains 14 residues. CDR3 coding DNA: TGTGCCTGTTTTAGTAAGGCAGGGAATGAAAAACTGTTTTTT. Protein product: CACFSKAGNEKLFF.

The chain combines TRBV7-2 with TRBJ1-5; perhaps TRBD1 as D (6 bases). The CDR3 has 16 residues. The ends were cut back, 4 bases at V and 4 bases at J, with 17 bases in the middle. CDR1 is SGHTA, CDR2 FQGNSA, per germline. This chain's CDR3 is CASSWAGGLPNQPQHF. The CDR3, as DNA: TGTGCCAGCAGCTGGGCCGGGGGGCTCCCTAATCAGCCCCAGCATTTT. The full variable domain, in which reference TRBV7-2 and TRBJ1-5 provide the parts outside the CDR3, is GAGVSQSPSNKVTEKGKDVELRCDPISGHTALYWYRQSLGQGLEFLIYFQGNSAPDKSGLPSDRFSAERTGGSVSTLTIQRTQQEDSAVYLCASSWAGGLPNQPQHFGDGTRLSIL.

CDR3 bases: TGTGCCAGCAGCCCGCTAAGGGGGCTGGACACCATATATTTT. This codes for CASSPLRGLDTIYF. The chain uses TRBV3-1 (or the pseudogene TRBV3-2) and TRBJ1-3, with 7 bases identical to TRBD1. V shed 4 bases, J shed 8 bases, and the junction held 8 bases outside the gene matches. CDR3 length: 14 amino acids. Germline assignment: CDR1 LGHDT and CDR2 YNNKEL (reference sequence).

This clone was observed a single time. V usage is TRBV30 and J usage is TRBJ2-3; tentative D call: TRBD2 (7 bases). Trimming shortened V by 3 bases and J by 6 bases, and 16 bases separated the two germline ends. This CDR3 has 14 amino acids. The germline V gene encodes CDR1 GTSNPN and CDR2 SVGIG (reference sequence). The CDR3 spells CAWRLAGAEDTQYF. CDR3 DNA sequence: TGTGCCTGGAGGTTGGCGGGGGCGGAGGATACGCAGTATTTT.

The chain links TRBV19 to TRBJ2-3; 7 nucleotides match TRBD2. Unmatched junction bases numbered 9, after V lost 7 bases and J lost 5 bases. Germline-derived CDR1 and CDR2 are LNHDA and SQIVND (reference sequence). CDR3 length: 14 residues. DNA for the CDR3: TGTGCCAGTACGCGGGGGAGCCCACAAGATACGCAGTATTTT. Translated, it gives CASTRGSPQDTQYF.

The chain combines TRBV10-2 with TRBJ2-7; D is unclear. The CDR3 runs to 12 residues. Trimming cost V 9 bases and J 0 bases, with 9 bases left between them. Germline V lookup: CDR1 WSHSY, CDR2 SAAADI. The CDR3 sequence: CASLMSSYEQYF. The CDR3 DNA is TGCGCCAGTCTTATGAGCTCCTACGAGCAGTACTTC.

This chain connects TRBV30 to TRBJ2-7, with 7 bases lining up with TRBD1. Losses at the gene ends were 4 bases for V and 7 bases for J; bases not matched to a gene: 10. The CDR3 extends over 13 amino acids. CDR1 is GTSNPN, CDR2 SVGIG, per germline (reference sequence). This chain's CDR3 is CAWTPLTGKEQYF. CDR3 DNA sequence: TGTGCCTGGACTCCCTTGACAGGGAAGGAGCAGTACTTC.

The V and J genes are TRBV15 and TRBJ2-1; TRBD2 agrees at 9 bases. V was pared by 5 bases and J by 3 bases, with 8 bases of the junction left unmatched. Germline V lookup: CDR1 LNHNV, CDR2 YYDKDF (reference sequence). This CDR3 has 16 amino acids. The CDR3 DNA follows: TGTGCCACCAGCGGTTGGCGGGGGGGGGTCTACAATGAGCAGTTCTTC. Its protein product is CATSGWRGGVYNEQFF. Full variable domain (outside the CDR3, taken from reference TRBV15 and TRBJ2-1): DAMVIQNPRYQVTQFGKPVTLSCSQTLNHNVMYWYQQKSSQAPKLLFHYYDKDFNNEADTPDNFQSRRPNTSFCFLDIRSPGLGDTAMYLCATSGWRGGVYNEQFFGPGTRLTVL.